The TCR beta chain under discussion was sequenced for a study of T cells in Graves' hyperthyroidism and ophthalmopathy. What was amplified from RNA transcripts were TCR beta CDR3 regions. Initially, a first-round RT-PCR of the TCR CDR3 employed the HTBI primer set. One entry per CDR3 protein, called by TCRdb with MiXCR from the multiplex PCR reads. This table has some 510,000 distinct CDR3 sequences, around 21% appearing once. Remarks on this clonotype: As yet, its antigen is unknown. A much larger clone is a single base away; this may be a read error.

Study findings and constraints: A 13 V-J model separated ophthalmopathy from stable hyperthyroidism.

Trimming at V came to 5 bases and at J to 5 bases, leaving 10 bases not matched to a gene. The germline V gene has CDR1 MDHEN and CDR2 SYDVKM. The CDR3 is 15 amino acids. The clonotype was recovered from a man aged 18 to 29 with Graves' hyperthyroidism. The chain links TRBV28 to TRBJ1-1; 8 positions match TRBD1. Sample: blood. CDR3: CASSPAGGGRTEAFF. The CDR3 nucleotides read TGTGCCAGCAGTCCCGCAGGGGGCGGACGGACTGAAGCTTTCTTT.